These T cell receptor beta chains were read from a single sample in a study of blood T cell repertoires in COVID-19. Using immunoSEQ multiplex PCR, the repertoire was profiled, and TCRdb retains in-frame clones only, with some absent. Here the sample spans about 240,000 clones, nearly 85% being singletons. Material for sequencing was peripheral blood. The source is a human donor in a cohort sampled during active COVID-19. CDR3s include the opening cysteine and the closing phenylalanine or tryptophan. The D gene is left open where the match is weak. Clone size is shown for a subset of rows, as once, few, many or a class of expanded clone.

TRBV10-3	NA	NA	TRBJ2-7	14	CAIRESPGSYEQYF	TGTGCCATCCGCGAGTCCCCGGGCTCCTACGAGCAGTACTTC
TRBV29-1	TRBD1	NA	TRBJ2-2	13	CSVQTGGTGELFF	TGCAGCGTTCAGACAGGGGGCACCGGGGAGCTGTTTTTT
TRBV4-2	NA	NA	TRBJ2-1	13	CASSQNRDIEQFF	TGTGCCAGCAGCCAAAACCGGGACATTGAGCAGTTCTTC
TRBV7-9	TRBD1	NA	TRBJ1-5	13	CASDREGNQPQHF	TGTGCCAGCGACAGGGAGGGCAATCAGCCCCAGCATTTT
TRBV7-9	NA	NA	TRBJ2-7	16	CASSFYSGTPRYEQYF	TGTGCCAGCAGCTTTTATTCCGGGACACCAAGGTACGAGCAGTACTTC
TRBV6-5	NA	few	TRBJ1-5	13	CASSREGNQPQHF	TGTGCCAGCAGTCGGGAGGGCAATCAGCCCCAGCATTTT
TRBV18	NA	NA	TRBJ2-7	12	CASAQGRDEQYF	TGTGCCAGCGCGCAGGGCAGGGACGAGCAGTACTTC
TRBV24-1	NA	NA	TRBJ2-1	16	CATSGARDKRNNEQFF	TGTGCCACCAGTGGTGCTCGGGACAAAAGGAACAATGAGCAGTTCTTC
TRBV5-1	TRBD2	NA	TRBJ2-5	14	CASGRGGDQETQYF	TGCGCCAGCGGACGCGGGGGGGACCAAGAGACCCAGTACTTC
TRBV30	TRBD1	NA	TRBJ1-5	14	CAWSVTGNNQPQHF	TGTGCCTGGAGTGTGACAGGGAACAATCAGCCCCAGCATTTT
TRBV5-1	TRBD2	NA	TRBJ2-1	15	CASSPGLAGGSEQFF	TGCGCCAGCAGCCCGGGACTAGCGGGAGGGAGTGAGCAGTTCTTC
TRBV19	NA	once	TRBJ1-6	16	CASSTASGGLNSPLHF	TGTGCCAGTAGTACCGCTTCGGGGGGGTTAAATTCACCCCTCCACTTT
TRBV9	NA	NA	TRBJ2-2	14	CASRRTENTGELFF	TGTGCCAGCAGAAGGACAGAGAACACCGGGGAGCTGTTTTTT
TRBV6-1	NA	NA	TRBJ2-5	13	CASSERPRETQYF	TGTGCCAGCAGTGAAAGGCCTAGGGAGACCCAGTACTTC
TRBV7-5	NA	NA	TRBJ1-5	14	CARSSKQPNQPQHF	TGTGCCAGAAGCTCCAAACAGCCTAATCAGCCCCAGCATTTT
TRBV6-2/TRBV6-3	TRBD1	many	TRBJ2-2	16	CASSYPDRSNTGELFF	TGTGCCAGCAGTTACCCGGACAGGTCGAACACCGGGGAGCTGTTTTTT
TRBV20-1	NA	NA	TRBJ2-1	11	CSARASGEQFF	TGCAGTGCTAGAGCGTCCGGTGAGCAGTTCTTC
TRBV5-6	NA	NA	TRBJ2-2	14	CASSWGRPTGELFF	TGTGCCAGCAGCTGGGGGCGTCCAACCGGGGAGCTGTTTTTT
TRBV7-9	TRBD2	many	TRBJ2-1	13	CASSSTGGRPPFF	TGTGCCAGCAGCTCGACGGGAGGGCGACCCCCGTTCTTC
TRBV6-1	NA	NA	TRBJ2-7	16	CASSALAALKSYEQYF	TGTGCCAGCAGTGCGTTAGCCGCGCTGAAGTCCTACGAGCAGTACTTC
TRBV18	TRBD1	once	TRBJ2-7	15	CASSLGQGKVYEQYF	TGTGCCAGCTCACTTGGACAGGGGAAGGTCTACGAGCAGTACTTC
TRBV12-3/TRBV12-4	NA	NA	TRBJ1-6	13	CASSSGHNSPLHF	TGTGCCAGCAGTTCAGGTCATAATTCACCCCTCCACTTT
TRBV12-3/TRBV12-4	NA	NA	TRBJ2-7	13	CASGQTDNYEQYF	TGTGCCAGCGGCCAGACAGATAACTACGAGCAGTACTTC
TRBV11-1	TRBD1	few	TRBJ1-4	14	CASRRQGDGEKLFF	TGTGCCAGCAGACGACAGGGGGATGGTGAAAAACTGTTTTTT
TRBV6-5	NA	NA	TRBJ2-3	16	CASSYRGRVGTDTQYF	TGTGCCAGCAGTTACAGGGGCAGGGTCGGCACAGATACGCAGTATTTT
TRBV9	NA	few	TRBJ2-3	17	CASSVHGTRGGADTQYF	TGTGCCAGCAGCGTCCACGGGACCAGGGGTGGGGCAGATACGCAGTATTTT
TRBV3-1/TRBV3-2	NA	NA	TRBJ1-2	13	CASSQDPGNGYTF	TGTGCCAGCAGCCAAGATCCGGGAAATGGCTACACCTTC
TRBV9	NA	NA	TRBJ1-2	16	CASSADRGGRYYGYTF	TGTGCCAGCAGCGCCGATAGGGGGGGGCGCTACTATGGCTACACCTTC
TRBV7-8	NA	NA	TRBJ1-5	17	CASSSFRSIQGLEPQHF	TGTGCCAGCAGCTCCTTTCGGTCGATCCAGGGGTTGGAGCCCCAGCATTTT
TRBV28	NA	few	TRBJ1-3	14	CASSSGETGNTIYF	TGTGCCAGCAGTTCGGGGGAGACTGGAAACACCATATATTTT
TRBV29-1	NA	NA	TRBJ1-1	12	CSASVLDTEAFF	TGCAGCGCGTCGGTATTGGACACTGAAGCTTTCTTT
TRBV10-1	TRBD1	NA	TRBJ2-5	15	CASSESAGGRETQYF	TGCGCCAGCAGTGAGTCGGCAGGGGGCCGGGAGACCCAGTACTTC
TRBV28	NA	NA	TRBJ1-3	14	CASRKTGSGNTIYF	TGTGCCAGCAGAAAGACAGGCTCTGGAAACACCATATATTTT
TRBV19	TRBD1	NA	TRBJ2-1	16	CASSTPLRDRGNEQFF	TGTGCCAGTAGTACTCCCTTACGGGACAGGGGGAATGAGCAGTTCTTC
TRBV5-1	NA	many	TRBJ1-1	13	CASSLPGRTEAFF	TGCGCCAGCAGCTTACCGGGAAGGACTGAAGCTTTCTTT
TRBV6-6	NA	NA	TRBJ2-7	16	CASGGGQALFSYEQYF	TGTGCCAGCGGGGGGGGACAGGCTCTTTTCTCCTACGAGCAGTACTTC
TRBV5-6	TRBD1	NA	TRBJ1-6	14	CASSSWDRNSPLHF	TGTGCCAGCAGCTCGTGGGACAGGAATTCACCCCTCCACTTT
TRBV4-1	NA	NA	TRBJ2-4	18	CASSQPRGNFGAKNIQYF	TGCGCCAGCAGCCAACCCCGGGGGAACTTCGGAGCCAAAAACATTCAGTACTTC
TRBV18	NA	NA	TRBJ2-7	13	CASSPRGIHEQYF	TGTGCCAGCTCCCCTAGAGGGATCCACGAGCAGTACTTC
TRBV29-1	TRBD2	NA	TRBJ2-3	18	CSVEVGLAGIVSTDTQYF	TGCAGCGTTGAAGTGGGACTAGCGGGCATTGTTAGCACAGATACGCAGTATTTT
TRBV5-4	NA	NA	TRBJ2-1	13	CASSLETRGEQFF	TGTGCCAGCAGCTTGGAGACTAGAGGTGAGCAGTTCTTC
TRBV15	NA	NA	TRBJ1-2	15	CATSKDRLPSYGYTF	TGTGCCACCAGCAAAGACAGGCTACCTTCCTATGGCTACACCTTC
TRBV4-2	TRBD1	many	TRBJ1-1	15	CASSPSTGTGTEAFF	TGTGCCAGCAGCCCTTCGACAGGGACGGGGACTGAAGCTTTCTTT
TRBV5-1	TRBD1	NA	TRBJ2-1	16	CASSLSGGNSYNEQFF	TGCGCCAGCAGCTTATCAGGGGGCAACTCCTACAATGAGCAGTTCTTC
TRBV6-5	TRBD2	NA	TRBJ2-3	14	CASSYSQGGDTQYF	TGTGCCAGCAGTTACTCCCAGGGAGGGGATACGCAGTATTTT
TRBV5-1	TRBD2	NA	TRBJ2-5	14	CASGPVLAGETQYF	TGCGCCAGCGGCCCCGTACTAGCGGGGGAGACCCAGTACTTC
TRBV5-4	NA	NA	TRBJ1-3	14	CASSSGQPGNTIYF	TGTGCCAGCAGTTCCGGACAGCCTGGAAACACCATATATTTT
TRBV4-1	NA	NA	TRBJ2-3	14	CASSPILRGGEQYF	TGCGCCAGCAGCCCGATCCTGCGGGGCGGTGAGCAGTATTTT
TRBV6-1	TRBD1	NA	TRBJ2-7	15	CASSEPGQGLHEQYF	TGTGCCAGCAGTGAACCGGGACAGGGTTTGCACGAGCAGTACTTC
TRBV27	NA	NA	TRBJ2-7	14	CASSLFWQGYEQYF	TGTGCCAGCAGTTTATTTTGGCAGGGATACGAGCAGTACTTC
TRBV28	TRBD1	NA	TRBJ1-2	14	CASRNTGGGYGYTF	TGTGCCAGCAGGAATACAGGGGGCGGCTATGGCTACACCTTC
TRBV4-1	TRBD1	NA	TRBJ1-1	18	CASSQGQGAQMVNTEAFF	TGCGCCAGCAGCCAAGGACAGGGGGCGCAGATGGTGAACACTGAAGCTTTCTTT
TRBV30	TRBD1	NA	TRBJ1-6	13	CAWDRVHNSPLHF	TGTGCCTGGGACAGGGTGCATAATTCACCCCTCCACTTT